This T cell receptor (beta chain) was sequenced for a study of blood T cell repertoires in COVID-19. In the study overall: Sites in the United States, Italy and Spain provided acute and convalescent COVID-19 samples. PBMCs, B-cell-depleted T cells, or T cells were the source of the cDNA or gDNA that made up the material.

The authors' processing: Estimates of nucleated cell counts were drawn from the amplification of reference gene primers. This table comes from immunoSEQ multiplex PCR, and its TCRdb copy is limited to in-frame clones, with some not included. V and J calls and clone size are those listed in that table; D and trimming were worked out from the DNA. The sample consists of around 150,000 clones, approximately 91% of them appearing once. The ends lost 7 bases at V and 4 bases at J; junction bases unmatched: 14. This CDR3 comprises 16 residues. Germline CDR1 and CDR2: SQVTM and ANQGSEA. This chain links TRBV29-1 with TRBJ2-1; 9 bases are shared with TRBD2. The source is a man aged 18 to 29 with acute or convalescent COVID-19. The specimen sequenced was peripheral blood. In nucleotides, the CDR3 is TGCAGCGCCCCACGCCAAGCGGGAGGCGCTTACAATGAGCAGTTCTTC. This sequence encodes CSAPRQAGGAYNEQFF.